The sequence of this T cell receptor beta chain was determined in a study of OX40 agonist ivuxolimab in advanced cancers. Study-wide context: Those treated in dose escalation had hepatocellular carcinoma, melanoma, renal cell cancer or head and neck cancer. Study-wide points: Nonresponders included some who also had low normalized T-cell clonal expansion. The average count of expanded clones was higher among CD8+ T cells than among CD4+. Blood T cells, both CD4+ and CD8+, expanded clonally by week 6 at 0.1 to 3.0 mg/kg.

Measured with immunoSEQ multiplex PCR; TCRdb has only the in-frame clones, and not every one. The sample contains roughly 80,000 clones, around 86% of which appear only once. The CDR3 totals 16 residues. Unmatched junction bases numbered 8, after V lost 2 bases and J lost 5 bases. Germline loops: CDR1 SGHNT, CDR2 YENEEA. A note on this clone: The antigen is not known.

V usage is TRBV11-3 and J usage is TRBJ2-5; 10 bases are a match to TRBD2. The source of this sequence is an adult with an advanced solid tumor such as melanoma, head and neck, liver or kidney cancer. The source was CD4+ or CD8+ T cells sorted from blood, collected in a trial of the OX40 agonist ivuxolimab. CDR3 sequence (DNA): TGTGCCAGCAGCTTACGGCTAGCGGGAGCGCAGGAGACCCAGTACTTC. Translating it yields CASSLRLAGAQETQYF.